Detailed here is one T cell receptor (beta chain). Its specificity is unknown. The entry originates in a study of cytomegalovirus exposure and HLA in healthy donors. Study results and caveats: Within the approximately 120 validation repertoires, first-cohort TCR clusters tended to co-occur, according to a later analysis. Rare TCR sequences dominated, though some public TCRs recurred in many donors. The study put 150 or so TCR beta chains on its list as cytomegalovirus-associated.

TCRdb's copy holds only in-frame clones and misses some; the assay was immunoSEQ multiplex PCR. Of about 130,000 clones in the sample, about 89% were seen once. CDR1 is MDHEN and CDR2 is SYDVKM in the germline V gene. Trimming removed 7 bases at V and 4 bases at J, with 16 bases between. The length of the CDR3 is 15 residues. Donors came from a validation cohort of 95 to 150 subjects, distinct from the first 666-subject cohort. Source material: PBMCs. The V gene is TRBV28, the J gene TRBJ2-2; possibly TRBD2 for D (5 bases). The sequence derives from a woman between 18 and 30 years old in good health and CMV-seronegative. The CDR3 spells CASTPPGVVTGELFF. In DNA, the CDR3 is TGTGCCAGCACTCCTCCCGGGGTCGTCACCGGGGAGCTGTTTTTT. Drawing the rest from reference TRBV28 and TRBJ2-2, the complete variable domain is DVKVTQSSRYLVKRTGEKVFLECVQDMDHENMFWYRQDPGLGLRLIYFSYDVKMKEKGDIPEGYSVSREKKERFSLILESASTNQTSMYLCASTPPGVVTGELFFGEGSRLTVL.